This TCR beta chain was captured by sequencing in a study of blood T cell repertoires in COVID-19. Across the whole study: Donors in the United States, Italy and Spain gave samples during acute or convalescent COVID-19. T cells, B-cell-depleted T cells, or PBMCs supplied cDNA or gDNA.

Deletions cut 9 bases from V and 4 bases from J, with 8 bases between. This CDR3 spans 11 amino acids. Germline loops: CDR1 KGHDR, CDR2 SFDVKD. In the study's own analysis: Reference gene primers were amplified, and this amplification served to estimate nucleated cell counts. Method: immunoSEQ multiplex PCR; TCRdb's copy keeps in-frame clones and lacks some. V and J calls and clone size come straight from that table; D and trimming were deduced from the DNA. This repertoire shows approximately 94,000 clones, roughly 80% found once; its top ten account for around an eighth. The material sequenced was peripheral blood. The receptor was isolated from a man aged 50-60 years with active or convalescent COVID-19. The chain joins TRBV24-1 to TRBJ1-1, with no clear D. CDR3 sequence: CATERSTEAFF. The CDR3 DNA sequence: TGTGCCACCGAGAGAAGCACTGAAGCTTTCTTT.